This T cell receptor beta chain was captured by sequencing in a study of cytomegalovirus exposure and HLA in healthy donors. Study background: One earlier analysis, a look at 150 million to 200 million T cells, found about 100 million unique TCR beta sequences.

This CDR3 contains 13 residues. CDR1 and CDR2 from the germline V gene are SGDLS and YYNGEE. Trimming pared 3 bases from V and 4 bases from J, leaving 11 bases between. Details on this clone: Its matching antigen is unknown.

PCR was performed using 60 Vbeta and 13 Jbeta primers. Clones were read by immunoSEQ multiplex PCR, and TCRdb kept only the in-frame ones, dropping some. Here the sample spans about 140,000 clones, roughly 77% being singletons. General study findings and limits: Within an earlier analysis, most TCR beta V segments proved productive either about 90% or about 30% of the time. The likely explanation for a cluster of highly shared sequence variants was sequencing artifact. Most subjects had HLA-A and HLA-B alleles reportedly predicted accurately by TCR beta sequences.

The clonotype was recovered from a man aged 35 to 55 in good health and CMV-seronegative. The specimen was PBMCs. The chain is built from TRBV9 and TRBJ2-7; D might be TRBD1 (5 bases). CDR3 coding DNA: TGTGCCAGCAGCGGCGCCTCAGGGTACGAGCAGTACTTC. Translating gives CASSGASGYEQYF.